Shown below are 13 T cell receptor beta chains from a single sample sequenced in a study of CXCR3 chemokines and chemotherapy response in bladder cancer. TCRdb itself ran the PCR reads through MiXCR, one entry per CDR3 protein. The sample has 2,000 to 3,000 distinct CDR3 sequences; around 7.4% are singletons. This material was collected from a patient whose treatment included neoadjuvant chemotherapy. The receptors were gathered from a human donor with bladder cancer that responded to neoadjuvant chemotherapy.

This clonotype was counted ten times or more. The chain joins TRBV20-1 to TRBJ2-1, with D unclear. The CDR3 totals 15 residues. Germline V CDR1 and CDR2: DFQATT, SNEGSKA (reference sequence). V was pared by 2 bases and J by 4 bases, with 15 bases between. CDR3 sequence reads: CSARRRQERYNEQFF. The CDR3 coding sequence is TGCAGTGCTAGACGTAGGCAAGAGAGGTACAATGAGCAGTTCTTC.

The chain couples TRBV12-3 or TRBV12-4 to TRBJ1-2; 7 bases are shared with TRBD1. Trimming at V came to 6 bases and at J to 4 bases, leaving 8 bases not matched to a gene. The CDR3 is made up of 14 amino acids. The CDR3 is CASRITGARYGYTF. CDR3 in DNA: TGTGCCAGCAGAATAACAGGGGCTCGCTATGGCTACACCTTC.

This clonotype was seen ten or more times. This chain joins TRBV29-1 and TRBJ2-1, with D tentatively TRBD1 or TRBD2 (6 bases each). Per germline, CDR1 SQVTM and CDR2 ANQGSEA. V lost 4 bases to trimming and J lost 0 bases, with 13 bases between them. CDR3 size: 15 residues. CDR3: CSVVGGTNSYNEQFF. The CDR3 DNA sequence: TGCAGCGTTGTTGGCGGGACAAACTCCTACAATGAGCAGTTCTTC.

The table lists this clonotype with a few counts. The V and J genes are TRBV25-1 and TRBJ1-4, with D perhaps matching TRBD1 (6 bases). Trimming removed 6 bases from V and 0 bases from J, with 23 bases in between. The CDR3 extends over 19 amino acids. The germline gives CDR1 MGHDK, CDR2 SYGVNS. Here the CDR3 reads CASSGGGSRSIATNEKLFF. The CDR3 region has the DNA TGTGCCAGCAGCGGGGGGGGCAGCCGATCCATTGCAACTAATGAAAAACTGTTTTTT.

Ten or more counts support this clonotype. CDR3 DNA: TGTGCCATCAGTCAGGACAAGAACACTGAAGCTTTCTTT. Protein sequence: CAISQDKNTEAFF. The chain employs TRBV10-3 and TRBJ1-1, with D possibly TRBD1 on 5 matching bases. Germline V gene lookup returns CDR1 ENHRY and CDR2 SYGVKD. Trimming removed 5 bases at V and 1 base at J, with 8 bases between. CDR3 length equals 13 residues.

By share, this clonotype ranks as large (0.1 to 1%). This chain uses TRBV18 with TRBJ1-1; 8 positions agree with TRBD1. The CDR3 length is 14 residues. J lost 4 bases, V lost 3 bases, and 4 bases had no gene match. The germline V gene has CDR1 KGHSH and CDR2 LQKENI. CDR3: CASSPPGGGTEAFF. The CDR3 DNA reads as TGTGCCAGCTCACCCCCAGGGGGCGGCACTGAAGCTTTCTTT.

This clonotype was observed at least ten times. A much larger clone sits a single nucleotide away, making a read error possible. V usage is TRBV6-2 or TRBV6-3 and J usage is TRBJ2-2; D is undetermined. CDR1 and CDR2 from the germline V gene are MNHEY and SVGEGT. This CDR3 comprises 15 residues. Here the CDR3 DNA reads TGTGCCAACAGTTACGGGTACGGTGGGACCGGGGAGCTGTTTTTT. Encoded protein: CANSYGYGGTGELFF.

The chain combines TRBV7-9 with TRBJ2-2; D call uncertain. The V end lost 2 bases, the J end lost 0 bases, and 19 bases lay between the germline ends. Per germline, CDR1 SEHNR and CDR2 FQNEAQ (reference sequence). CDR3 length: 19 amino acids. CDR3 bases: TGTGCCAGCAGCTTAAGTGGGCTAGGGATGGCTTCGAACACCGGGGAGCTGTTTTTT. Its protein product is CASSLSGLGMASNTGELFF. Based on the CDR3 plus reference TRBV7-9 and TRBJ2-2, the full variable domain is DTGVSQNPRHKITKRGQNVTFRCDPISEHNRLYWYRQTLGQGPEFLTYFQNEAQLEKSRLLSDRFSAERPKGSFSTLEIQRTEQGDSAMYLCASSLSGLGMASNTGELFFGEGSRLTVL.

This clonotype has ten or more counts. V gene TRBV20-1 combines with J gene TRBJ2-7, with D unclear. Trimming left V 4 bases short and J 4 bases short, with 8 bases between. CDR1 and CDR2 (germline): DFQATT, SNEGSKA (reference sequence). The CDR3 covers 11 residues. Written as DNA, the CDR3 is TGCAGTGCTAATCCTGTGTACGAGCAGTACTTC. This sequence encodes CSANPVYEQYF.

This clonotype is classed as medium-sized. The chain is built from TRBV6-5 and TRBJ1-6; D is unresolved. Between the trimmed V and J ends, which lost 5 bases and 5 bases, there was a span of 16 bases. CDR3 length equals 16 residues. Germline V gives CDR1 MNHEY, CDR2 SVGAGI. The CDR3 DNA follows: TGTGCCAGCAGTACCTCCCCGACGGCGAATAATTCACCCCTCCACTTT. It codes for CASSTSPTANNSPLHF.

This clonotype was counted ten times or more. The chain recombines TRBV25-1 with TRBJ1-6; D is ambiguous. From germline, CDR1 is MGHDK and CDR2 SYGVNS. The CDR3 spans 13 residues. Trimming took 6 bases from V and 3 from J, leaving 6 bases between them. The CDR3 DNA reads as TGTGCCAGCAGAGGCCTCTATAATTCACCCCTCCACTTT. Amino acids: CASRGLYNSPLHF.

CDR3 amino acids: CASSLGTGAFFLHF. The CDR3 DNA reads TGTGCCAGCAGCTTGGGGACAGGGGCCTTTTTCCTCCACTTT. The chain recombines TRBV5-6 with TRBJ1-6; 9 nucleotides agree with TRBD1. The length of the CDR3 is 14 residues. The V segment lost 0 bases and the J segment 15 bases; nucleotides outside the gene matches: 7. Per the germline V gene, CDR1 is SGHDT and CDR2 is YYEEEE.

V usage is TRBV6-5 and J usage is TRBJ1-1; 7 bases align to TRBD1. The germline V gene has CDR1 MNHEY and CDR2 SVGAGI. This CDR3 contains 15 residues. Trimming at V came to 6 bases and at J to 3 bases, leaving 10 bases not matched to a gene. The CDR3 loop is CASRSEQGLDTEAFF. CDR3 DNA: TGTGCCAGCAGGTCCGAACAGGGGTTAGACACTGAAGCTTTCTTT.